One and the same sample provided the 19 T cell receptor beta chains below, sequenced in a study of T cell responses to AZD1222 COVID-19 vaccine. TCRdb keeps only in-frame clones here, not all; method: immunoSEQ multiplex PCR. The profile covers 85,000 to 130,000 clones, with around 87% appearing a single time and 2.5% to 4% taken by the ten largest. Sequences were derived from peripheral blood, sampled on day 0 of AZD1222 vaccination. The receptors shown here come from an adult in good health.

This sequence joins TRBV7-8 and TRBJ1-1, with a weak D call TRBD1 (5 bases). Per the germline V gene, CDR1 is SGHVS and CDR2 is FQNEAQ. CDR3 length: 14 residues. V shed 6 bases and J shed 5 bases, with 16 bases lying between them. The CDR3 protein is CASSQMGGKTEAFF. The CDR3 bases are TGTGCCAGCAGTCAGATGGGGGGGAAAACTGAAGCTTTCTTT.

The rearrangement uses TRBV20-1 and TRBJ2-2; 7 bases map to TRBD2. The CDR3 length is 14 residues. The V and J ends lost 3 bases and 3 bases, in that order; junction bases with no gene match: 4. From germline, CDR1 is DFQATT and CDR2 SNEGSKA (reference sequence). The CDR3 nucleotides read TGCAGTGCTAGTGGTGGGGGGGACACCGGGGAGCTGTTTTTT. Amino acids: CSASGGGDTGELFF.

V and J are TRBV7-9 and TRBJ1-2; 9 bases fit TRBD1. Trimming took 5 bases from V and 3 from J; bases not matched to a gene: 10. This CDR3 spans 16 amino acids. Germline V lookup: CDR1 SEHNR, CDR2 FQNEAQ (reference sequence). The chain's CDR3 is CASSPSGQGRDYGYTF. In DNA form, the CDR3 reads TGTGCCAGCAGCCCTTCCGGACAGGGGCGAGACTATGGCTACACCTTC.

This clone was seen just once. This chain connects TRBV24-1 to TRBJ1-4, with a possible D match to TRBD1 (5 bases). Germline V gene lookup returns CDR1 KGHDR and CDR2 SFDVKD. The CDR3 has 13 amino acids. Trimming shortened V by 0 bases and J by 7 bases, and 5 bases separated the two germline ends. The CDR3 loop reads CATSDLQGEKLFF. Written as DNA, the CDR3 is TGTGCCACCAGTGATTTGCAGGGTGAAAAACTGTTTTTT.

This sequence joins TRBV29-1 and TRBJ1-1; D gene uncertain. V lost 1 base to trimming and J lost 6 bases, with 12 bases between them. CDR1 SQVTM and CDR2 ANQGSEA come from the germline V gene. The length of the CDR3 is 13 residues. CDR3: CSVEVAEVAEAFF. CDR3 nucleotide sequence: TGCAGCGTTGAAGTGGCCGAAGTAGCTGAAGCTTTCTTT. Full variable domain (missing parts from reference TRBV29-1 and TRBJ1-1): SAVISQKPSRDICQRGTSLTIQCQVDSQVTMMFWYRQQPGQSLTLIATANQGSEATYESGFVIDKFPISRPNLTFSTLTVSNMSPEDSSIYLCSVEVAEVAEAFFGQGTRLTVV.

This chain connects TRBV10-3 to TRBJ1-2; the D is unclear. The V gene's germline CDR1 is ENHRY and CDR2 SYGVKD. V gave up 10 bases and J gave up 3 bases, with 12 bases separating them. The CDR3 runs to 12 residues. The CDR3 is CATQELHYGYTF. As DNA, the CDR3 is TGTGCCACGCAGGAGCTTCACTATGGCTACACCTTC.

The chain couples TRBV3-1 (or the pseudogene TRBV3-2) to TRBJ2-3, with D unclear. Trimming stripped 3 bases from V and 6 bases from J, with 7 bases between. Looked up from germline, CDR1 is LGHDT and CDR2 is YNNKEL (reference sequence). The CDR3 is 12 amino acids. The CDR3 here is CASSQPADTQYF. The CDR3 DNA is TGTGCCAGCAGCCAGCCAGCCGATACGCAGTATTTT.

This clone was detected a few times. This rearrangement joins TRBV5-4 to TRBJ2-7; D may be TRBD1 or TRBD2 (6 bases each). The CDR3 totals 14 residues. Trimming took off 2 bases at V and 5 bases at J, with 14 bases between the two ends. Germline CDR1 is SGHNT and CDR2 is YYREEE (reference sequence). The CDR3 coding sequence is TGTGCCAGCAGCTTCCTTGGGGGGCGGAACGAGCAGTACTTC. It specifies CASSFLGGRNEQYF.

The gene calls are TRBV30 and TRBJ2-2; D might be TRBD1 (6 bases). The length of the CDR3 is 14 residues. V was shortened by 8 bases and J by 1 base, with 14 bases between the two germline ends. Germline V gene data show CDR1 as GTSNPN and CDR2 as SVGIG (reference sequence). DNA of the CDR3: TGTGCCGGAAACAGGGTAGGGAACACCGGGGAGCTGTTTTTT. It is translated as CAGNRVGNTGELFF.

The rearrangement links TRBV28 to TRBJ1-1; 8 bases are a match to TRBD1. This CDR3 is built from 16 residues. Germline V gives CDR1 MDHEN, CDR2 SYDVKM. The V segment lost 1 base and the J segment 2 bases; nucleotides outside the gene matches: 6. The CDR3 DNA is TGTGCCAGCAGTTTATTGACAGGGGTCCTAAACACTGAAGCTTTCTTT. Protein product: CASSLLTGVLNTEAFF.

The genes are TRBV7-7 and TRBJ2-1, with 9 bases fitting TRBD1. The J segment lost 6 bases and the V segment lost 5 bases, leaving 5 bases of the junction unmatched. The CDR3 runs to 14 residues. In germline, CDR1 is SSHAT, CDR2 FNYEAQ (reference sequence). The CDR3 here is CASSPEQGANEQFF. CDR3 in DNA: TGTGCCAGCAGCCCCGAACAGGGGGCCAATGAGCAGTTCTTC. The full variable domain, with the rest looked up from reference TRBV7-7 and TRBJ2-1, is GAGVSQSPRYKVTKRGQDVTLRCDPISSHATLYWYQQALGQGPEFLTYFNYEAQPDKSGLPSDRFSAERPEGSISTLTIQRTEQRDSAMYRCASSPEQGANEQFFGPGTRLTVL.

The chain joins TRBV10-3 to TRBJ2-1; 8 bases are a match to TRBD1. The CDR3 runs to 16 residues. V gave up 9 bases and J gave up 1 base; unmatched junction bases: 11. Germline CDR1 reads ENHRY; CDR2 reads SYGVKD. The CDR3 bases are TGTGCCATTTCGTTGGACAGGGTAAGTTCCTACAATGAGCAGTTCTTC. It yields the protein CAISLDRVSSYNEQFF.

The chain is built from TRBV7-2 and TRBJ1-4; D might be TRBD1 (5 bases). This CDR3 contains 15 residues. V was trimmed by 0 bases and J by 8 bases, leaving 13 bases between them. Germline V gives CDR1 SGHTA, CDR2 FQGNSA. The CDR3 loop is CASSLAGEGWEKLFF. The CDR3 DNA reads TGTGCCAGCAGCTTAGCAGGGGAAGGGTGGGAAAAACTGTTTTTT.

Regarding this clone: Different DNA sequences within this sample yield the same CDR3. The chain links TRBV5-1 to TRBJ2-3, with D unclear. Germline V lookup: CDR1 SGHRS, CDR2 YFSETQ. This CDR3 has 13 amino acids. Between the trimmed V and J ends, which lost 5 bases and 3 bases, there was a span of 10 bases. CDR3 protein: CASSLRRTDTQYF. The CDR3 DNA reads TGCGCCAGCAGTTTGCGGCGTACAGATACGCAGTATTTT.

The V call is TRBV5-1, the J call TRBJ1-4, with D perhaps TRBD1 (6 bases). The germline CDR1 and CDR2 sequences are SGHRS and YFSETQ. This CDR3 comprises 17 residues. Trimming left V 5 bases short and J 4 bases short, with 21 bases between. CDR3 bases: TGCGCCAGCAGTCAACCCACCTCAGGGGATGGTAATGAAAAACTGTTTTTT. Amino acids: CASSQPTSGDGNEKLFF.

This chain links TRBV7-2 with TRBJ2-1; D unclear. The germline V gene has CDR1 SGHTA and CDR2 FQGNSA. V lost 6 bases to trimming and J lost 9 bases, with 12 bases between them. The length of the CDR3 is 12 residues. In DNA form, the CDR3 reads TGTGCCAGCAGTCCTCGGTGGGGTGAGCAGTTCTTC. Its protein is CASSPRWGEQFF.

V is TRBV4-3 and J is TRBJ1-2, with 7 bases aligning to TRBD1. Losses at the gene ends were 1 base for V and 5 bases for J; bases not matched to a gene: 10. Germline CDR1 reads LGHNA; CDR2 reads YSLEER. This CDR3 is 16 amino acids long. Here the CDR3 reads CASSQARQGVGYGYTF. The DNA of the CDR3 is TGCGCCAGCAGCCAAGCGAGACAGGGTGTAGGATATGGCTACACCTTC.

The V and J genes are TRBV29-1 and TRBJ1-2; the D gene is possibly TRBD1 (5 bases). The CDR3 loop spans 13 amino acids. The germline CDR1 and CDR2 sequences are SQVTM and ANQGSEA. Trimming left V 1 base short and J 0 bases short, with 6 bases between. The CDR3 DNA reads as TGCAGCGTTGAAGGGGGGACTAACTATGGCTACACCTTC. Encoded protein: CSVEGGTNYGYTF.

The chain combines TRBV9 with TRBJ1-2, with 10 bases lining up with TRBD1. The CDR3 extends over 16 amino acids. J lost 4 bases, V lost 3 bases, and 9 bases had no gene match. The germline CDR1 and CDR2 sequences are SGDLS and YYNGEE. The CDR3 sequence: CASSAIDRGRVYGYTF. The CDR3 nucleotides are TGTGCCAGCAGCGCGATAGACAGGGGGCGCGTCTATGGCTACACCTTC.